Sequencing of this T cell receptor (beta chain) was carried out in a study of T cell responses to AZD1222 COVID-19 vaccine. Whole-study results and caveats: Recipients of AZD1222 seropositive at baseline numbered only 6 or 7.

Data came from immunoSEQ multiplex PCR; TCRdb stores just in-frame clones and leaves some out. The data hold more than 150,000 clones, with more than 70% observed a single time. As for this clone: Its target is unknown.

This TCR was sampled from an adult who received the AZD1222 COVID-19 vaccine. The material sequenced was peripheral blood, taken 28 days after the second AZD1222 dose.

The CDR3: CASSFENTGELFF. The CDR3 region has the DNA TGTGCCAGCAGCTTCGAGAACACCGGGGAGCTGTTTTTT. This rearrangement joins TRBV11-1 to TRBJ2-2, with D uncertain. This CDR3 comprises 13 residues. V shed 3 bases and J shed 1 base, with 3 bases lying between them. Looked up from germline, CDR1 is SGHAT and CDR2 is FQDESV (reference sequence).